This T cell receptor (beta chain) was found in a study of technical replicates of blood from a few donors. The CDR3 loop spans 14 amino acids. V dropped 5 bases and J dropped 6 bases, with 17 bases sitting between them. CDR1 and CDR2 from the germline V gene are SGHRS and YFSETQ. Using immunoSEQ multiplex PCR, the repertoire was profiled, and TCRdb retains in-frame clones only, with some absent. The top ten clones hold about 0.2% of a sample with around 86,000 clones, about 96% of them seen once. This clonotype was sampled from a human donor in good health. Sequencing used T cells isolated from PBMCs. The chain recombines TRBV5-1 with TRBJ1-2; a weak D match, TRBD1 (5 bases). The CDR3 protein is CASSAEGRKDGYTF. The CDR3 coding sequence is TGCGCCAGCAGTGCGGAGGGGAGGAAGGATGGCTACACCTTC.